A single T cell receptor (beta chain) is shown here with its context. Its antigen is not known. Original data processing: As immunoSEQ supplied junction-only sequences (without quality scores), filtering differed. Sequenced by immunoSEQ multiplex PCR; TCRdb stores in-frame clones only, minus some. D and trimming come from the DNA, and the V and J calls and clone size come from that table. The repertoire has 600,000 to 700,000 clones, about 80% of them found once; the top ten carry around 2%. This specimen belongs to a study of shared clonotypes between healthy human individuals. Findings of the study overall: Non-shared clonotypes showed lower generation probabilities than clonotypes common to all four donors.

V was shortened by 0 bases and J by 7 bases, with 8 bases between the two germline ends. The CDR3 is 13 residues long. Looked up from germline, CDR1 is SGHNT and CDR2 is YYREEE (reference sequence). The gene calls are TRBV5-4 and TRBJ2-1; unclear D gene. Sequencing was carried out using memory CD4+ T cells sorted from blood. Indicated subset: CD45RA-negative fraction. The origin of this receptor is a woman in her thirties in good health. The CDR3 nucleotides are TGTGCCAGCAGCTTGGGGCTAGTTAATGAGCAGTTCTTC. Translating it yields CASSLGLVNEQFF.